The 26 T cell receptor beta chains in this list originate from one sample, sequenced in a study of long-term antiretroviral therapy in people with HIV. Survey-level resolution applied to immunoSEQ assay v3.0. Only in-frame clones appear in the TCRdb table, and some are missing; sequencing was by immunoSEQ multiplex PCR. The table has more than 20,000 clones, 75% to 90% seen once. The sequences come from unsorted PBMCs, collected 2.3 years after starting antiretroviral therapy. Receptors originate from a man aged 35 to 55 with HIV.

The V and J genes are TRBV11-2 and TRBJ2-3; 7 bases match TRBD1. The CDR3 has 15 residues. Germline V gene data show CDR1 as SGHAT and CDR2 as FQNNGV. With V trimmed by 5 bases and J by 2 bases, 7 bases remained unmatched. The DNA of the CDR3 is TGTGCCAGCAGCACCCGGGGACAGCTCACAGATACGCAGTATTTT. Its translation is CASSTRGQLTDTQYF.

This chain joins TRBV21-1 and TRBJ2-7. TRBV21-1 is labeled a pseudogene. The CDR3 spans 15 residues. CDR3: CASSKSGPWPGEQYF. The CDR3 nucleotides read TGTGCCAGCAGCAAATCCGGGCCATGGCCCGGGGAGCAGTACTTC.

The chain carries TRBV6-5 and TRBJ1-2; unclear D gene. CDR1 and CDR2 (germline): MNHEY, SVGAGI. The CDR3 length is 14 residues. V lost 0 bases, J lost 4 bases, and 9 bases lay in between. CDR3 bases: TGTGCCAGCAGTTACTCTCAGAGATCCTATGGCTACACCTTC. The encoded protein is CASSYSQRSYGYTF.

With respect to this clone: The junction departs from the called germline gene at one end, perhaps through a read error. V usage is TRBV4-2 and J usage is TRBJ1-2, with D tentatively TRBD1 (5 bases). The CDR3 length is 17 residues. Germline CDR1 reads LGHNA; CDR2 reads YNFKEQ. The CDR3 is CASSQGVQDGINYGYTF. The CDR3 DNA follows: TGTGCCAGCAGTCAAGGGGTACAGGACGGGATTAACTATGGCTACACCTTC.

The rearrangement joins TRBV6-6 to TRBJ2-4; 8 nucleotides line up with TRBD1. CDR3 length: 14 amino acids. The V segment lost 5 bases and the J segment 7 bases; nucleotides outside the gene matches: 7. Germline CDR1 MNHNY, CDR2 SVGAGI (reference sequence). CDR3 nucleotide sequence: TGTGCCAGCAGTCCAGACAGGGGAGCCAACATTCAGTACTTC. It is translated as CASSPDRGANIQYF.

This clone was seen just once. The chain is built from TRBV7-3 and TRBJ1-2, with 9 bases matching TRBD1. With 5 bases clipped from V and 6 bases from J, the junction kept 16 bases outside the gene matches. The CDR3 covers 17 residues. The germline V gene has CDR1 SGHTA and CDR2 FQGTGA. This CDR3 is CASSPHPQEQGADGYTF. CDR3 coding DNA: TGTGCCAGCAGCCCCCATCCCCAAGAACAGGGGGCAGATGGCTACACCTTC.

The chain employs TRBV5-8 and TRBJ1-1; D ambiguous. This CDR3 has 13 amino acids. Between the trimmed V and J ends, which lost 4 bases and 3 bases, there was a span of 10 bases. The germline V gene has CDR1 SGHTS and CDR2 YDEGEE. This CDR3 is CASSGSWDTEAFF. The CDR3 nucleotides read TGTGCCAGCAGCGGCTCATGGGACACTGAAGCTTTCTTT.

This rearrangement joins TRBV9 to TRBJ2-2, with a possible D match to TRBD2 (6 bases). CDR1 is SGDLS and CDR2 is YYNGEE in the germline V gene. The CDR3 covers 15 residues. The V and J ends lost 0 bases and 4 bases respectively, with 10 bases between them. CDR3 nucleotide sequence: TGTGCCAGCAGCGTAGACTTCGGGAGCACCGGGGAGCTGTTTTTT. Amino acids: CASSVDFGSTGELFF.

The V and J genes are TRBV6-6 and TRBJ2-1, with D perhaps being TRBD1 or TRBD2 (5 bases each). CDR1 and CDR2 (germline): MNHNY, SVGAGI (reference sequence). This CDR3 is built from 13 residues. V lost 2 bases to trimming and J lost 7 bases, with 9 bases between them. The chain's CDR3 is CASSYIWGNEQFF. CDR3 nucleotide sequence: TGTGCCAGCAGTTACATTTGGGGGAATGAGCAGTTCTTC.

Regarding this clone: A junction boundary mismatches the germline segment, possibly from a read error. The V and J genes are TRBV23-1 and TRBJ1-4; 12 bases line up with TRBD1. TRBV23-1 counts as an open reading frame of uncertain function. This CDR3 has 15 residues. The CDR3 spells CASSQGTGGGGKTVF. CDR3 coding DNA: TGCGCCAGCAGTCAGGGGACAGGGGGCGGGGGAAAAACTGTTTTT.

This clone has only a few counts. CDR3 bases: TGTGCCAGCAGCTTCGGACAAGACGCCTACGAGCAGTACTTC. Protein sequence: CASSFGQDAYEQYF. The chain recombines TRBV7-2 with TRBJ2-7, with a tentative D call TRBD1 (5 bases). The V gene's germline CDR1 is SGHTA and CDR2 FQGNSA. The CDR3 runs 14 residues. V was clipped by 3 bases and J by 2 bases, with 11 bases between them.

This sequence joins TRBV5-4 and TRBJ1-1; D remains unclear. The CDR3 sequence is 14 residues long. Trimming shortened V by 2 bases and J by 4 bases, and 12 bases separated the two germline ends. Germline V lookup: CDR1 SGHNT, CDR2 YYREEE (reference sequence). CDR3: CASSFGRLGTEAFF. The CDR3, as DNA: TGTGCCAGCAGCTTTGGGAGACTTGGCACTGAAGCTTTCTTT.

The chain uses TRBV7-9 and TRBJ2-1; 9 bases align to TRBD2. With V trimmed by 5 bases and J by 6 bases, 5 bases remained unmatched. Germline V gene lookup returns CDR1 SEHNR and CDR2 FQNEAQ (reference sequence). The CDR3 has 14 amino acids. The CDR3 coding sequence is TGTGCCAGCAGCGGGAGCGGGGGGCCCAATGAGCAGTTCTTC. Translating it yields CASSGSGGPNEQFF.

V gene TRBV12-5 combines with J gene TRBJ1-4; D is unclear. There are 16 residues in the CDR3. V lost 0 bases and J 8 bases, leaving 16 bases between the germline ends. Germline V gene data show CDR1 as LGHNT and CDR2 as FRNRAP. The CDR3 region has the DNA TGTGCTAGTGGTTTGGTACTCGGGGAGGAGGTCGAAAAACTGTTTTTT. It is translated as CASGLVLGEEVEKLFF.

The chain is built from TRBV7-6 and TRBJ2-1; 14 nucleotides line up with TRBD2. The CDR3 has 18 residues. Trimming removed 3 bases from V and 4 bases from J; junction bases left unmatched: 8. CDR1 is SGHVS, CDR2 FNYEAQ, per germline. CDR3 sequence reads: CASSFGLAGGPQYNEQFF. CDR3 bases: TGTGCCAGCAGCTTCGGACTAGCGGGAGGACCTCAATACAATGAGCAGTTCTTC.

This rearrangement joins TRBV7-9 to TRBJ2-7, with D possibly TRBD2 on 5 matching bases. Germline-derived CDR1 and CDR2 are SEHNR and FQNEAQ (reference sequence). V was trimmed by 1 base and J by 4 bases, leaving 11 bases between them. This CDR3 region has 14 residues. The CDR3 DNA reads TGTGCCAGCAGCTTAGTTAGTAGCGATTACGAGCAGTACTTC. Its translation: CASSLVSSDYEQYF.

The chain recombines TRBV5-1 with TRBJ1-1, with 7 bases lining up with TRBD1. The CDR3 sequence is 13 residues long. J was trimmed by 7 bases and V by 1 base; bases with no gene match: 4. Germline V lookup: CDR1 SGHRS, CDR2 YFSETQ. CDR3 sequence reads: CASSLFAGGEAFF. The CDR3 DNA is TGCGCCAGCAGCTTGTTTGCAGGGGGTGAAGCTTTCTTT.

This chain links TRBV5-1 with TRBJ2-3; a weak D match, TRBD2 (6 bases). This CDR3 contains 16 residues. CDR1 and CDR2 from the germline V gene are SGHRS and YFSETQ. V lost 3 bases, J lost 3 bases, and 17 bases lay in between. CDR3 protein: CASSWDSTYSTDTQYF. CDR3 DNA: TGCGCCAGCAGCTGGGACTCTACCTACTCAACAGATACGCAGTATTTT.

The chain couples TRBV6-5 to TRBJ1-1; a weak D match, TRBD1 (6 bases). Trimming left V 3 bases short and J 5 bases short, with 13 bases between. CDR1 and CDR2 (germline): MNHEY, SVGAGI. The CDR3 length is 14 residues. The CDR3 is CASSYGGLGTEAFF. CDR3 DNA: TGTGCCAGCAGTTATGGGGGCCTGGGTACTGAAGCTTTCTTT.

V gene TRBV6-6 combines with J gene TRBJ2-2, with D maybe TRBD2 (6 bases). Deletions cut 5 bases from V and 5 bases from J, with 12 bases between. The germline CDR1 and CDR2 sequences are MNHNY and SVGAGI (reference sequence). This CDR3 is 14 amino acids long. CDR3 loop: CASSRLGGTGELFF. The DNA of the CDR3 is TGTGCCAGCAGTCGGCTGGGGGGTACCGGGGAGCTGTTTTTT.

V and J are TRBV7-9 and TRBJ2-1; 8 positions match TRBD2. Germline V CDR1 and CDR2: SEHNR, FQNEAQ (reference sequence). CDR3 size: 17 residues. V gave up 0 bases and J gave up 2 bases; unmatched junction bases: 6. CDR3 amino acids: CASSLAQLAETYNEQFF. In nucleotides, the CDR3 is TGTGCCAGCAGCTTAGCGCAACTAGCGGAGACCTACAATGAGCAGTTCTTC.

This rearrangement joins TRBV12-5 to TRBJ2-3; TRBD1 matches at 9 bases. The V segment lost 1 base and the J segment 2 bases; nucleotides outside the gene matches: 7. The CDR3 totals 17 residues. Germline CDR1 LGHNT, CDR2 FRNRAP. The CDR3: CASGLDLDRGLTDTQYF. DNA of the CDR3: TGTGCTAGTGGTTTGGACCTGGACAGGGGCCTCACAGATACGCAGTATTTT.

The chain recombines TRBV11-2 with TRBJ2-2; D may be TRBD1 (6 bases). This CDR3 spans 15 amino acids. Germline CDR1 and CDR2: SGHAT and FQNNGV. V lost 5 bases and J 5 bases, leaving 15 bases between the germline ends. The CDR3 loop is CASSVNGGTTGELFF. As DNA, the CDR3 is TGTGCCAGCAGCGTAAATGGGGGCACTACCGGGGAGCTGTTTTTT.

The V gene is TRBV9, the J gene TRBJ1-2; TRBD1 matches 8 bases. The CDR3 contains 14 residues. Germline CDR1 reads SGDLS; CDR2 reads YYNGEE. V dropped 3 bases and J dropped 5; count of bases not matched to a gene: 6. The CDR3 protein is CASSEDRVGYGYTF. CDR3 nucleotides: TGTGCCAGCAGCGAGGACAGGGTTGGGTATGGCTACACCTTC.

The CDR3 spells CASSPRGRIGPRGYNEQFF. The CDR3 nucleotides are TGTGCCAGCAGCCCGAGGGGGCGGATTGGGCCGCGTGGTTACAATGAGCAGTTCTTC. The V call is TRBV4-2, the J call TRBJ2-1, with 7 nucleotides matching TRBD1. This CDR3 is 19 amino acids long. V was pared by 4 bases and J by 4 bases, with 19 bases of the junction left unmatched. The germline CDR1 and CDR2 sequences are LGHNA and YNFKEQ.

The J gene is TRBJ2-5, the V gene TRBV7-9; maybe TRBD2 (6 bases). The CDR3 runs 14 residues. The V end was cut by 5 bases, the J end by 1 base, with 11 bases between. Germline CDR1 is SEHNR and CDR2 is FQNEAQ (reference sequence). CDR3 sequence: CASSVPGGQETQYF. CDR3 sequence (DNA): TGTGCCAGCAGCGTCCCCGGGGGCCAAGAGACCCAGTACTTC.